One sample yielded the 28 T cell receptor beta chains listed below, sequenced in a study of T cells expressing NK-cell markers. Each CDR3 protein gets one entry in TCRdb, which reprocessed the 5' RACE reads and gives no DNA. This repertoire includes a few hundred thousand distinct CDR3 sequences. Input material: blood T cells: a sorted CD56 or NKG2C T cell subset, CD4+ or CD8+ T cells, or bulk PBMC T cells (not recorded which). The receptors were gathered from a man younger than 35 in good health.

The J gene is TRBJ1-2, the V gene TRBV5-1. There are 15 residues in the CDR3. The germline V gene encodes CDR1 SGHRS and CDR2 YFSETQ. Here the CDR3 reads CASSLVEGSIYGYTF.

The chain employs TRBV10-2 and TRBJ2-3; the TRBD2 assignment by TCRdb is unverifiable without DNA. This CDR3 contains 18 residues. Per germline, CDR1 WSHSY and CDR2 SAAADI. The CDR3 reads CASSDPRRLAGTTDTQYF.

The genes are TRBV29-1 and TRBJ2-3; absent DNA, TCRdb's TRBD1 call cannot be checked. The CDR3 sequence is 14 residues long. Germline CDR1 and CDR2: SQVTM and ANQGSEA. The CDR3 here is CSVKRGSSTDTQYF.

The chain couples TRBV20-1 to TRBJ1-5. The CDR3 contains 14 residues. From germline, CDR1 is DFQATT and CDR2 SNEGSKA (reference sequence). The CDR3: CSARPGLSNQPQHF.

The chain carries TRBV7-9 and TRBJ1-4. CDR3 size: 14 residues. The germline CDR1 and CDR2 sequences are SEHNR and FQNEAQ (reference sequence). The CDR3 region is CASSFDGPNEKLFF.

The chain is built from TRBV21-1 and TRBJ1-3; without DNA, the TCRdb call of TRBD1 cannot be checked. TRBV21-1 counts as a pseudogene. There are 17 residues in the CDR3. CDR3 protein: CASSKKARDNSGNTIYF.

This CDR3 is CSARHVVRNEQFF. This chain links TRBV20-1 with TRBJ2-1; the D call from TCRdb, TRBD2, cannot be confirmed without DNA. Germline values: CDR1 DFQATT, CDR2 SNEGSKA (reference sequence). The CDR3 contains 13 residues.

The chain links TRBV21-1 to TRBJ2-2. TRBV21-1 is a known pseudogene. The CDR3 covers 15 residues. CDR3 region: CASSMPMGSTGELFF.

The chain has TRBV27 and TRBJ2-2. CDR1 and CDR2 (germline): MNHEY, SMNVEV (reference sequence). The CDR3 is made up of 14 amino acids. CDR3 amino acids: CASSPTIGTGELFF.

This chain joins TRBV29-1 and TRBJ2-3; TCRdb names TRBD1, which stays unverified in the absence of DNA. Germline CDR1 is SQVTM and CDR2 is ANQGSEA. The CDR3 is made up of 14 amino acids. The CDR3 protein is CSVERAGLTDTQYF.

The CDR3 sequence: CASSHNPRRGDYGYTF. This chain links TRBV4-1 with TRBJ1-2; TCRdb outputs TRBD1, but without DNA this stays unchecked. Germline V gives CDR1 MGHRA, CDR2 YSYEKL. The CDR3 totals 16 residues.

The chain is built from TRBV5-1 and TRBJ2-4; TCRdb proposes TRBD2, but this gene call is untestable without DNA. Per the germline V gene, CDR1 is SGHRS and CDR2 is YFSETQ. The CDR3 sequence is 14 residues long. CDR3 protein: CASSLAGPEDIQYF.

The J gene is TRBJ2-7, the V gene TRBV28; TCRdb's assignment of TRBD1 cannot be checked, as there is no DNA. CDR3 length: 15 residues. Germline values: CDR1 MDHEN, CDR2 SYDVKM. The CDR3 loop reads CASSPSGAVSYEQYF.

V and J are TRBV12-3 or TRBV12-4 and TRBJ2-1; the TCRdb call, TRBD1, lacks DNA for checking. The CDR3 extends over 12 amino acids. This CDR3 reads CASSSVPVEQFF.

V and J are TRBV29-1 and TRBJ1-2. Germline assignment: CDR1 SQVTM and CDR2 ANQGSEA. The CDR3 is made up of 13 amino acids. CDR3 residues: CSVITESHYGYTF.

CDR3 sequence reads: CAIKETGFYGYTF. This chain connects TRBV12-3 or TRBV12-4 to TRBJ1-2. The CDR3 covers 13 residues.

The genes are TRBV12-3 or TRBV12-4 and TRBJ2-1; there is no DNA to check the TCRdb D call of TRBD1. The CDR3 loop spans 15 amino acids. CDR3 in amino acids: CASSLALGPYPPQFF.

The J gene is TRBJ2-3, the V gene TRBV6-1; the D call of TRBD2 rests on TCRdb alone, since no DNA is present to check it. This CDR3 comprises 17 residues. Germline V gene data show CDR1 as MNHNS and CDR2 as SASEGT. CDR3: CAIREAKGLTATDTQYF.

The chain recombines TRBV28 with TRBJ2-2; TCRdb selects TRBD1, and the lack of DNA leaves this call unchecked. From germline, CDR1 is MDHEN and CDR2 SYDVKM. The CDR3 spans 13 residues. This CDR3 is CASSQGANRELFF.

This chain links TRBV11-2 with TRBJ2-5; with no DNA, the TCRdb D assignment of TRBD1 cannot be verified. Looked up from germline, CDR1 is SGHAT and CDR2 is FQNNGV. The CDR3 runs to 14 residues. This CDR3 reads CASNGGRAQETQYF.

The chain recombines TRBV18 with TRBJ1-4; the D call from TCRdb, TRBD1, cannot be confirmed without DNA. The length of the CDR3 is 15 residues. Germline CDR1 and CDR2: KGHSH and LQKENI. The CDR3 spells CASSPGWSGEEKLFF.

The rearrangement links TRBV6-2 or TRBV6-3 to TRBJ2-3; the TCRdb call, TRBD2, lacks DNA for checking. Germline CDR1 MNHEY, CDR2 SVGEGT. The CDR3 spans 12 residues. CDR3 region: CASSPIAGVEYF.

The chain joins TRBV12-3 or TRBV12-4 to TRBJ2-3. The CDR3 runs 15 residues. The CDR3: CASSFRQTYTDTQYF.

V is TRBV27 and J is TRBJ1-5; TCRdb proposes TRBD1, but this gene call is untestable without DNA. CDR3 size: 17 residues. The germline gives CDR1 MNHEY, CDR2 SMNVEV (reference sequence). CDR3 residues: CASSPRTGAGSNQPQHF.

CDR3 residues: CASSPVDRGIGFYYGYTF. The genes are TRBV3-1 and TRBJ1-2; TCRdb outputs TRBD1, but without DNA this stays unchecked. This CDR3 region has 18 residues. Germline V gives CDR1 LGHDT, CDR2 YNNKEL (reference sequence). Based on the CDR3 plus reference TRBV3-1 and TRBJ1-2, the full variable domain is DTAVSQTPKYLVTQMGNDKSIKCEQNLGHDTMYWYKQDSKKFLKIMFSYNNKELIINETVPNRFSPKSPDKAHLNLHINSLELGDSAVYFCASSPVDRGIGFYYGYTFGSGTRLTVV.

This chain joins TRBV24-1 and TRBJ1-1; checking the TCRdb D call of TRBD1 is not possible without DNA. The CDR3 extends over 15 amino acids. The V gene's germline CDR1 is KGHDR and CDR2 SFDVKD. This CDR3 is CATSDAQAANTEAFF.

V and J are TRBV3-1 and TRBJ2-1; TCRdb's assignment of TRBD2 cannot be checked, as there is no DNA. This CDR3 is 18 amino acids long. Germline lookup yields CDR1 LGHDT and CDR2 YNNKEL (reference sequence). This chain's CDR3 is CASSAIPGGPPNYNEQFF.

The V call is TRBV29-1, the J call TRBJ2-1. Looked up from germline, CDR1 is SQVTM and CDR2 is ANQGSEA. This CDR3 has 14 amino acids. Here the CDR3 reads CSGSLSPSYNEQFF.